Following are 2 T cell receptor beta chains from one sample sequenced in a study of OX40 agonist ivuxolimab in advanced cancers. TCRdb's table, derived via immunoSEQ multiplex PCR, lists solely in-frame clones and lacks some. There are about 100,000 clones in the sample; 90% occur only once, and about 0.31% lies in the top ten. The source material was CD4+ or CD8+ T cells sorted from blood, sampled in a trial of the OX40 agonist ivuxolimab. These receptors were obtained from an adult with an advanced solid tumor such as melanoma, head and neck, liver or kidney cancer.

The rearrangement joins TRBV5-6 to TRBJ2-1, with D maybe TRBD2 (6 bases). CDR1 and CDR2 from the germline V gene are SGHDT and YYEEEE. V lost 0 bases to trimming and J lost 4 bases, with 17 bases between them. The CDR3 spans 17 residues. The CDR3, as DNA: TGTGCCAGCAGCTTGGTTGGTAGCGGAGGGGTTTACAATGAGCAGTTCTTC. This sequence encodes CASSLVGSGGVYNEQFF.

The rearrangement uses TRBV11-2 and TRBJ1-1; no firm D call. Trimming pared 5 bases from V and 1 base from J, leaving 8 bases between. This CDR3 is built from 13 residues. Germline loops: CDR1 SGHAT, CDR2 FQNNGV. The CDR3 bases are TGTGCCAGCAGCCGGACGGAGAACACTGAAGCTTTCTTT. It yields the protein CASSRTENTEAFF.